This paragraph covers one T cell receptor beta chain sequence. The antigen remains unidentified. This sample is drawn from a study of T-cell memory formation after mild COVID-19. Study-wide background: The two donors had largely donor-specific TCR clusters. The study's findings and limits: The CD4+ clones that contracted clustered mainly within CM and EM, and the CD8+ clones concentrated in EMRA.

The V end was cut by 0 bases, the J end by 3 bases, with 11 bases between. The CDR3 covers 15 residues. Germline V gene data show CDR1 as SGHRS and CDR2 as YFSETQ. TCRdb ran MiXCR on the 5' RACE reads and lists one entry per CDR3 protein. The repertoire consists of a few hundred thousand distinct CDR3 sequences, with approximately 9% occurring once and the leading ten covering 22%. The sequence was obtained from a young man who had mild COVID-19 (a few samples of this study predate the infection). Cell type and time point are not known. The chain has TRBV5-1 and TRBJ2-3, with D maybe TRBD2 (5 bases). Material for sequencing was PBMCs or a T cell subset sorted from them (not recorded which). The CDR3 loop reads CASSLAPTRTDTQYF. Written as DNA, the CDR3 is TGCGCCAGCAGCTTGGCCCCTACTAGAACAGATACGCAGTATTTT.